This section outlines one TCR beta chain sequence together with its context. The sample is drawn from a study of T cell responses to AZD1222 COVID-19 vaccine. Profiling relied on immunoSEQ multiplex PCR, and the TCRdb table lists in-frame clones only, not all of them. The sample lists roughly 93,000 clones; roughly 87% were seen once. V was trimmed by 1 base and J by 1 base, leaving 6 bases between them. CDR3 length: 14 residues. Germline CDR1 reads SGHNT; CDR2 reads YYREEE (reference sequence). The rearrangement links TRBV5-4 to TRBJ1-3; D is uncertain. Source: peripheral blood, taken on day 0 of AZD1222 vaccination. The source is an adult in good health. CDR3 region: CASSLQQSGNTIYF. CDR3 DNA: TGTGCCAGCAGCTTGCAACAATCTGGAAACACCATATATTTT.